This TCR beta chain is drawn from a study of blood T cells in healthy people across ages. Study in general: About one barcoded beta molecule per two T cells was captured by template switching.

Each donor had 8.5 to 10 milliliters of peripheral blood drawn. Overall study results and limits: There were more naive CD4+ cells and higher diversity in long-lived donors than in aged donors. Across the age range, TCR beta diversity per million T cells fell in a roughly linear way.

This clonotype was recorded a few times. Its antigen is unidentified. This CDR3 is built from 13 residues. Between the trimmed V and J ends, which lost 1 base and 3 bases, there was a span of 4 bases. The V gene's germline CDR1 is SGHTA and CDR2 FQGNSA. Using a J-beta primer mix together with a sample-barcoded 5' primer, a second PCR was run for roughly 6 to 12 cycles. TCRdb passed the 5' RACE reads through MiXCR, listing each CDR3 protein once. The table has about 640,000 distinct CDR3 sequences, 58% seen once. Sequencing was done on a sample of blood. This clonotype originated in a man aged 60-69 years in good health. This sequence joins TRBV7-2 and TRBJ1-5; no definite D call. Here the CDR3 reads CASSLGVNQPQHF. The CDR3 DNA reads TGTGCCAGCAGCTTAGGGGTCAATCAGCCCCAGCATTTT.